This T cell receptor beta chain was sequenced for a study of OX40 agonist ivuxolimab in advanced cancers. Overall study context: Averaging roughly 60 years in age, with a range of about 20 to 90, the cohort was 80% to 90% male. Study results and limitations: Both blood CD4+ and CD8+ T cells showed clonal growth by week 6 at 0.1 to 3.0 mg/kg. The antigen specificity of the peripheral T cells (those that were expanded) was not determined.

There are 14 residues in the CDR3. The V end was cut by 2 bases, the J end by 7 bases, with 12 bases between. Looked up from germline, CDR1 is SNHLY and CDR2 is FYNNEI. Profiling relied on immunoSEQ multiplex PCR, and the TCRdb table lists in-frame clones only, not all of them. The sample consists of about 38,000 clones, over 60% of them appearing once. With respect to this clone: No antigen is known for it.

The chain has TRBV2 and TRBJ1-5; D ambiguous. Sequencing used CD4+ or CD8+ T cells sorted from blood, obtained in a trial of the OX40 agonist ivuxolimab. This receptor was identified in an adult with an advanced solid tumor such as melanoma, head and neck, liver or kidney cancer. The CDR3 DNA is TGTGCCAGCAGTGAAAGTGGTAGAAAGCAGCCCCAGCATTTT. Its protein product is CASSESGRKQPQHF.